These 18 T cell receptor beta chains came from one sample sequenced in a study of cytomegalovirus exposure and HLA in healthy donors. PCR employed 60 Vbeta and 13 Jbeta primers. TCRdb's copy holds only in-frame clones and misses some; the assay was immunoSEQ multiplex PCR. The table lists about 200,000 clones, more than 75% of them singletons. Sequenced: PBMCs. All receptors derive from a male donor in good health and CMV-seropositive.

This clone was observed a few times. The chain couples TRBV9 to TRBJ2-7, with D uncertain. Germline lookup yields CDR1 SGDLS and CDR2 YYNGEE. There are 14 residues in the CDR3. The germline V and J ends were trimmed by 2 bases and 2 bases, with 11 bases remaining between them. CDR3 sequence (DNA): TGTGCCAGCAGCGTCACTGGTTCTACCTACGAGCAGTACTTC. Encoded protein: CASSVTGSTYEQYF.

V is TRBV5-5 and J is TRBJ2-3; no definite D call. The CDR3 covers 15 residues. Trimming pared 0 bases from V and 0 bases from J, leaving 8 bases between. Per the germline V gene, CDR1 is SGHKS and CDR2 is YYEKEE (reference sequence). Written as DNA, the CDR3 is TGTGCCAGCAGCTTGGAGTGGCCTAGCACAGATACGCAGTATTTT. It codes for CASSLEWPSTDTQYF.

About this clone itself: The same CDR3 arises from other DNA sequences in this sample as well. This chain joins TRBV7-6 and TRBJ1-2; 9 nucleotides line up with TRBD1. CDR1 and CDR2 (germline): SGHVS, FNYEAQ. This CDR3 comprises 13 residues. With V trimmed by 8 bases and J by 2 bases, 3 bases remained unmatched. CDR3 loop: CASSGTGNYGYTF. DNA of the CDR3: TGTGCCAGCTCCGGGACAGGGAACTATGGCTACACCTTC.

This clone was found once. V and J are TRBV9 and TRBJ1-5; maybe TRBD1 (5 bases). Germline V gene lookup returns CDR1 SGDLS and CDR2 YYNGEE. Trimming took 0 bases from V and 3 from J, leaving 10 bases between them. CDR3 length: 15 amino acids. CDR3 in DNA: TGTGCCAGCAGCGTAGGTTTAGGGGCCAATCAGCCCCAGCATTTT. This sequence encodes CASSVGLGANQPQHF.

This clone was observed a few times. The chain links TRBV27 to TRBJ2-3; 11 bases map to TRBD2. The CDR3 contains 16 residues. CDR1 and CDR2 from the germline V gene are MNHEY and SMNVEV (reference sequence). V dropped 2 bases and J dropped 2; count of bases not matched to a gene: 3. The CDR3 is CASSLASGGLTDTQYF. The CDR3 DNA is TGTGCCAGCAGTTTAGCTAGCGGGGGGCTCACAGATACGCAGTATTTT.

The CDR3 DNA follows: TGCAGCGGTACAGGGGGTGAAGAGACCCAGTACTTC. Its protein product is CSGTGGEETQYF. J is TRBJ2-5 and V is TRBV29-1; TRBD1 aligns across 8 bases. The V segment lost 7 bases and the J segment 3 bases; nucleotides outside the gene matches: 4. CDR3 length: 12 residues. Germline V CDR1 and CDR2: SQVTM, ANQGSEA.

This chain uses TRBV30 with TRBJ2-1, with TRBD2 matching 15 bases. Trimming removed 0 bases from V and 8 bases from J; junction bases left unmatched: 8. The CDR3 extends over 17 amino acids. Germline V CDR1 and CDR2: GTSNPN, SVGIG (reference sequence). The CDR3 DNA reads TGTGCCTGGAGTGTAGCCCGGACTAGCGGGAGGGTAGATGAGCAGTTCTTC. It specifies CAWSVARTSGRVDEQFF.

There are a few counts of this clone. The rearrangement uses TRBV27 and TRBJ1-6; TRBD1 aligns across 7 bases. V was clipped by 6 bases and J by 0 bases; unmatched bases: 5. CDR1 and CDR2 from the germline V gene are MNHEY and SMNVEV (reference sequence). The CDR3 has 16 residues. CDR3 amino acids: CASSTTGASYNSPLHF. The DNA for the CDR3 is TGTGCCAGCAGCACTACAGGGGCCTCCTATAATTCACCCCTCCACTTT.

The V and J genes are TRBV10-3 and TRBJ2-2; the match to TRBD1 covers 7 bases. The CDR3 sequence is 12 residues long. With V trimmed by 10 bases and J by 6 bases, 5 bases remained unmatched. The V gene's germline CDR1 is ENHRY and CDR2 SYGVKD. CDR3: CATHTGAGELFF. The CDR3 DNA reads as TGTGCCACCCATACAGGGGCCGGGGAGCTGTTTTTT.

This chain links TRBV4-3 with TRBJ2-3; 7 bases match TRBD1. Germline trimming cut 0 bases from V and 0 bases from J; bases unmatched to any gene: 9. CDR3 size: 18 residues. Germline V gene data show CDR1 as LGHNA and CDR2 as YSLEER. The CDR3 protein is CASSQDGGRQGSTDTQYF. CDR3 bases: TGCGCCAGCAGCCAAGATGGGGGCCGACAGGGAAGCACAGATACGCAGTATTTT.

The V gene is TRBV7-6, the J gene TRBJ1-4; perhaps TRBD1 as D (6 bases). The CDR3 totals 15 residues. In germline, CDR1 is SGHVS, CDR2 FNYEAQ. Between the trimmed V and J ends, which lost 5 bases and 8 bases, there was a span of 18 bases. Here the CDR3 DNA reads TGTGCCAGCAGCCGGGGACCGATTAGGGGGGAAAAACTGTTTTTT. It yields the protein CASSRGPIRGEKLFF.

In this sample, this clone turned up once. This chain connects TRBV11-1 to TRBJ2-5; D remains unclear. Germline-derived CDR1 and CDR2 are SGHAT and FQDESV (reference sequence). V was pared by 5 bases and J by 5 bases, with 6 bases between. The CDR3 sequence is 11 residues long. The CDR3 is CASSVRETQYF. The CDR3 bases are TGTGCCAGCAGCGTCCGTGAGACCCAGTACTTC.

The chain combines TRBV2 with TRBJ1-4, with D possibly matching TRBD1 (6 bases). The CDR3 consists of 15 residues. Germline CDR1 SNHLY, CDR2 FYNNEI. The V end was cut by 4 bases, the J end by 5 bases, with 14 bases between. CDR3: CASSGRTESNEKLFF. CDR3 coding DNA: TGTGCCAGCAGTGGTCGGACAGAGTCCAATGAAAAACTGTTTTTT.

The rearrangement joins TRBV5-7 to TRBJ2-5, with TRBD1 matching 10 bases. TRBV5-7 belongs to the ORF category, with a function that is uncertain. V dropped 2 bases and J dropped 6; count of bases not matched to a gene: 7. The CDR3 has 15 residues. The CDR3 DNA reads TGTGCCAGCAGCTTCTTGGGACAGGGGTCGCAGACCCAGTACTTC. Translated, it gives CASSFLGQGSQTQYF.

This clone has only one observation. The gene calls are TRBV5-4 and TRBJ2-7; the match to TRBD2 covers 8 bases. This CDR3 spans 15 amino acids. V trimming: 1 base; J trimming: 4 bases; junction bases outside the gene matches: 7. The germline gives CDR1 SGHNT, CDR2 YYREEE (reference sequence). CDR3 amino acids: CASSLRSGRRYEQYF. For the CDR3, the DNA is TGTGCCAGCAGCTTGAGGAGCGGGAGACGATACGAGCAGTACTTC.

The chain is built from TRBV23-1 and TRBJ2-1, with 10 bases fitting TRBD1. TRBV23-1 is labeled an ORF, and its function is uncertain. The trim removed 9 bases at V and 7 bases at J, leaving 9 bases unmatched. CDR3 length: 14 residues. The CDR3: CARTGTGVSNEQFF. The DNA of the CDR3 is TGCGCCAGGACGGGGACAGGGGTATCAAATGAGCAGTTCTTC.

The chain combines TRBV6-6 with TRBJ2-1; TRBD1 matches at 7 bases. The V segment lost 10 bases and the J segment 6 bases; nucleotides outside the gene matches: 12. CDR3 size: 14 residues. Looked up from germline, CDR1 is MNHNY and CDR2 is SVGAGI (reference sequence). The CDR3 sequence is CATIRDSDFNEQFF. The CDR3 DNA sequence: TGTGCCACCATCCGGGACAGCGATTTCAATGAGCAGTTCTTC.

The V gene is TRBV2, the J gene TRBJ2-7, with 11 bases lining up with TRBD2. The V gene end was trimmed by 5 bases and the J gene end by 2 bases; junction bases not matched to a gene: 2. This CDR3 region has 14 residues. Per germline, CDR1 SNHLY and CDR2 FYNNEI. The CDR3 reads CASSLAGGAYEQYF. In DNA form, the CDR3 reads TGTGCCAGCAGTCTAGCGGGGGGCGCCTACGAGCAGTACTTC.